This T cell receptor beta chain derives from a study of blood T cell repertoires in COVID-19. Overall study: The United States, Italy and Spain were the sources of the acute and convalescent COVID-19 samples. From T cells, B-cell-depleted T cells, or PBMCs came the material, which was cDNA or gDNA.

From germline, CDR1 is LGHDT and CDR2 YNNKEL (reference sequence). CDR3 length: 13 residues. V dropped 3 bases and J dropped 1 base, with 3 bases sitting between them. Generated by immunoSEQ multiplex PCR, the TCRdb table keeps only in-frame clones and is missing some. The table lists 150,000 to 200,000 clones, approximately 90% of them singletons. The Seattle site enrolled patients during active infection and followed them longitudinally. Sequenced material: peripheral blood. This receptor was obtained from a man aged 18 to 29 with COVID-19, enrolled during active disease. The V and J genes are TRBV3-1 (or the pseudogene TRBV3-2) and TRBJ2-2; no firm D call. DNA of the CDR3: TGTGCCAGCAGCCACTTGAACACCGGGGAGCTGTTTTTT. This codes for CASSHLNTGELFF.